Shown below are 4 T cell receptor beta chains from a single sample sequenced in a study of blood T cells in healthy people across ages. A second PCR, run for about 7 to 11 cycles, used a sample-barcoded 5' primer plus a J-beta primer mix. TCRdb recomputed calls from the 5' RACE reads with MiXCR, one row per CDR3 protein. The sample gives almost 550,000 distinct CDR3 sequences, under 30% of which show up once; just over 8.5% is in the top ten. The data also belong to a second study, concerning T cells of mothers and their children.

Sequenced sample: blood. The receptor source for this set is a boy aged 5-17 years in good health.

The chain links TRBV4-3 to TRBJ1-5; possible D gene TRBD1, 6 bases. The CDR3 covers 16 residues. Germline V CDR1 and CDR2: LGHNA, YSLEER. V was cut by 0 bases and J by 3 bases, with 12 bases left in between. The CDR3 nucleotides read TGCGCCAGCAGCCAAGATAGGCAGGGGAACAATCAGCCCCAGCATTTT. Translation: CASSQDRQGNNQPQHF.

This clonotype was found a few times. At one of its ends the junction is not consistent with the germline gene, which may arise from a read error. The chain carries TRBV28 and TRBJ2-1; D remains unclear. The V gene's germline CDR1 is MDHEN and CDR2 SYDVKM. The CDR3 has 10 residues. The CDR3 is CATSGNEQLF. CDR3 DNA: TGTGCCACCAGTGGGAATGAGCAGCTCTTC. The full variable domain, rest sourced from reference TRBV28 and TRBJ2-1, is DVKVTQSSRYLVKRTGEKVFLECVQDMDHENMFWYRQDPGLGLRLIYFSYDVKMKEKGDIPEGYSVSREKKERFSLILESASTNQTSMYLCATSGNEQLFGPGTRLTVL.

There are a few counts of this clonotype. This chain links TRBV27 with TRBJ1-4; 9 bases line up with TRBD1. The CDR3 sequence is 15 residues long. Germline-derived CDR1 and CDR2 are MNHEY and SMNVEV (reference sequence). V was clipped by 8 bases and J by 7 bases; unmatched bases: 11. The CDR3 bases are TGTGCCAGCTCCAGCTCCCGGGACAGGGCTGAAAAACTGTTTTTT. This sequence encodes CASSSSRDRAEKLFF.

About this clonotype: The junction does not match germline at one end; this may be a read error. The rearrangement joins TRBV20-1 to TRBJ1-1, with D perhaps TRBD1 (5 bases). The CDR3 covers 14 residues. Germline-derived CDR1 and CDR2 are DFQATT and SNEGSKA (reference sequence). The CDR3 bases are TGCAGTGCTCGGCGCGCAGGGAATCGGGCTGAAGCCTTCTTT. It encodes CSARRAGNRAEAFF.